Here is one T cell receptor (beta chain) with its context. Germline assignment: CDR1 MNHNY and CDR2 SVGAGI (reference sequence). The CDR3 consists of 18 residues. V was clipped by 5 bases and J by 10 bases, with 27 bases between them. The assay was immunoSEQ multiplex PCR, and TCRdb's table has in-frame clones only and misses some. The sample yields about 130,000 clones, about 94% seen once. The sample comes from a study of T cell responses to AZD1222 COVID-19 vaccine. Sequencing used peripheral blood, obtained on day 0 of AZD1222 vaccination. This TCR derives from an adult in good health. V usage is TRBV6-6 and J usage is TRBJ1-6, with D perhaps TRBD1 (5 bases). This chain's CDR3 is CASSRLFGGMGVRSPLHF. The DNA of the CDR3 is TGTGCCAGCAGTCGTCTATTCGGTGGCATGGGGGTTAGATCACCCCTCCACTTT.